This T cell receptor beta chain was retrieved from a study of T cells after yellow fever vaccination. As to this clonotype: What it binds is unknown.

Each CDR3 protein gets one entry after TCRdb re-called the 5' RACE reads with MiXCR. The data contain approximately 600,000 distinct CDR3 sequences, 9% to 15% of them seen just once; the ten biggest clones take up around 14%. Whole-study results and caveats: Post-booster repertoires contained most primary-vaccination clones again (96% CD4, roughly 91% CD8).

Trimming removed 3 bases at V and 1 base at J, with 11 bases between. CDR1 is SEHNR, CDR2 FQNEAQ, per germline (reference sequence). The CDR3 has 15 residues. The chain combines TRBV7-9 with TRBJ2-3, with D unclear. The sequence derives from a man aged 25-45 years who received the YFV17D yellow fever vaccine. The sample consisted of PBMCs, taken on the day of the yellow fever booster vaccination. The CDR3 sequence is CASSLGPWGTDTQYF. CDR3 in DNA: TGTGCCAGCAGCTTGGGCCCCTGGGGCACAGATACGCAGTATTTT.